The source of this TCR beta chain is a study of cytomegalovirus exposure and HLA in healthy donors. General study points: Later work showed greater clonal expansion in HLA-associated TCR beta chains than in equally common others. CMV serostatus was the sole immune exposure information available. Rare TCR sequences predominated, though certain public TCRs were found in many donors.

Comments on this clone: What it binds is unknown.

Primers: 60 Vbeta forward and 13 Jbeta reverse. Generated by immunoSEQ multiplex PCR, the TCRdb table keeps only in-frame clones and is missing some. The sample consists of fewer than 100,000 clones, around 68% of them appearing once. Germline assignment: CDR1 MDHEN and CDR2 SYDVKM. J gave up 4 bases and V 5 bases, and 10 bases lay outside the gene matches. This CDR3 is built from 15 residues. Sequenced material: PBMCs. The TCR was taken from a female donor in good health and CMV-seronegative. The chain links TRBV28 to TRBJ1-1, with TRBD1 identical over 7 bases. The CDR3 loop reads CASSRDREDGTEAFF. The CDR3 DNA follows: TGTGCCAGCAGTCGCGACAGGGAGGATGGCACTGAAGCTTTCTTT. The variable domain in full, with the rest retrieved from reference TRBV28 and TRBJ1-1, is DVKVTQSSRYLVKRTGEKVFLECVQDMDHENMFWYRQDPGLGLRLIYFSYDVKMKEKGDIPEGYSVSREKKERFSLILESASTNQTSMYLCASSRDREDGTEAFFGQGTRLTVV.